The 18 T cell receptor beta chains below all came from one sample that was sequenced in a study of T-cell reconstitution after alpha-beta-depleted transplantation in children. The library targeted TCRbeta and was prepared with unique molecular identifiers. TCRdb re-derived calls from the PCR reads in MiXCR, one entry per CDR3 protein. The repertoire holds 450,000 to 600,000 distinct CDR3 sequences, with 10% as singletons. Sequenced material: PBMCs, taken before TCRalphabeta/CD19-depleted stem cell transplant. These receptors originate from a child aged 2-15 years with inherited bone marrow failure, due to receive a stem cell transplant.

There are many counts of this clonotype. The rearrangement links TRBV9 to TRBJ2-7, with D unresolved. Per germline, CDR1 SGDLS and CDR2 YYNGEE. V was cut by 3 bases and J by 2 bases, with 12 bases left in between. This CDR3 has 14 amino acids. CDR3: CASSELDGAYEQYF. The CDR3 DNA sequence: TGTGCCAGCAGCGAGCTCGATGGGGCCTACGAGCAGTACTTC.

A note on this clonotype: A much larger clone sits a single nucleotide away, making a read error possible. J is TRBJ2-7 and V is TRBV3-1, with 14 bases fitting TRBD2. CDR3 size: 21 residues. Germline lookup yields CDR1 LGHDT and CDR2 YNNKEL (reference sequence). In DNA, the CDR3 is TGTGCCAGCAGCCAAGATCTCAGACTAGCGGGAGGGGCCATGATTACCTACGACCAGTACTTC. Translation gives CASSQDLRLAGGAMITYDQYF.

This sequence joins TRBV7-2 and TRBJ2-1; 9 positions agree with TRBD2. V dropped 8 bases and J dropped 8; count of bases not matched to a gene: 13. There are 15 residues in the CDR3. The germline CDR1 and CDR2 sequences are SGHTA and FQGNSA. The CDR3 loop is CASAGRREGGDEQFF. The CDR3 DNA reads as TGTGCCAGCGCGGGGCGGCGGGAGGGCGGGGATGAGCAGTTCTTC.

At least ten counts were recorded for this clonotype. The CDR3 DNA reads as TGTGCCAGCAGTTACACAGGGAGCTCTGGAAACACCATATATTTT. This translates into CASSYTGSSGNTIYF. The V call is TRBV6-5, the J call TRBJ1-3; tentatively, D is TRBD1 (6 bases). Trimming left V 2 bases short and J 0 bases short, with 8 bases between. The CDR3 contains 15 residues. Germline values: CDR1 MNHEY, CDR2 SVGAGI.

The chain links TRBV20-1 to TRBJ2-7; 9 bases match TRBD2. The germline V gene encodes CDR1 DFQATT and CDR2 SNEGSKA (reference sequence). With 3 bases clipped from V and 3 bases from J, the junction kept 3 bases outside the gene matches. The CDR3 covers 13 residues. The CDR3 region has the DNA TGCAGTGCTAGGCGGGGGGGGGACTACGAGCAGTACTTC. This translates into CSARRGGDYEQYF.

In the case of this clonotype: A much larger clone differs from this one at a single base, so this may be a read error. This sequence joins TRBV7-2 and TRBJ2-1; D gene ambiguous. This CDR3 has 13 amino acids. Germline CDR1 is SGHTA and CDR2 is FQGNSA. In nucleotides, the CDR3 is TGTGCCAGCACCTTGGGCAGCTACAATGACCAGTTCTTC. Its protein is CASTLGSYNDQFF. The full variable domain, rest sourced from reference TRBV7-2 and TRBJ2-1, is GAGVSQSPSNKVTEKGKDVELRCDPISGHTALYWYRQSLGQGLEFLIYFQGNSAPDKSGLPSDRFSAERTGGSVSTLTIQRTQQEDSAVYLCASTLGSYNDQFFGPGTRLTVL.

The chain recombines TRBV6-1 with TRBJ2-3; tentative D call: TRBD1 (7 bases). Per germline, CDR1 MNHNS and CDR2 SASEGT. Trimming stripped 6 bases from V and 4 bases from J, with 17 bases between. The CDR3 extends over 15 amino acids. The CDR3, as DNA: TGTGCCAGCAGCCCCCGGACAGGAGGGGCAGATACGCAGTATTTT. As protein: CASSPRTGGADTQYF.

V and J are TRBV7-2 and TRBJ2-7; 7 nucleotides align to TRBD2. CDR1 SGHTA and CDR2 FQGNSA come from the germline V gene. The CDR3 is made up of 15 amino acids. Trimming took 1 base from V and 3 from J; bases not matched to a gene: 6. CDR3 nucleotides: TGTGCCAGCAGCTTAGGGTCTAGCGGATACTACGAGCAGTACTTC. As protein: CASSLGSSGYYEQYF.

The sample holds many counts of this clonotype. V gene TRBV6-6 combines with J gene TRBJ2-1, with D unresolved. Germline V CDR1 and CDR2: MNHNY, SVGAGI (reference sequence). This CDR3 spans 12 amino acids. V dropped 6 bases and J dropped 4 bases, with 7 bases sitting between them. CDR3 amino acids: CASRVGYNEQFF. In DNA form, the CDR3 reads TGTGCCAGCAGGGTAGGGTACAATGAGCAGTTCTTC.

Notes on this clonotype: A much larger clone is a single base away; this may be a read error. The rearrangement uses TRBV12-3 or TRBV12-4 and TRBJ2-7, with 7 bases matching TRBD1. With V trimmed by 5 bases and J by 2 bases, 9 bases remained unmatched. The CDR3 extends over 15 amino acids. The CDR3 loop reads CASSPSGTETYEQYF. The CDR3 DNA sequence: TGTGCCAGCAGTCCGTCCGGGACAGAGACCTACGAGCAGTACTTC.

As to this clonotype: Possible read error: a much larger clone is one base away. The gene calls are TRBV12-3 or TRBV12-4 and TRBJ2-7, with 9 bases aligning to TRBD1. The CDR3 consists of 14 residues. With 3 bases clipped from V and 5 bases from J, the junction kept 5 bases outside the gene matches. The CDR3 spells CASSFGGQGHEQYF. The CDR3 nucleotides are TGTGCCAGCAGTTTCGGGGGACAGGGCCACGAGCAGTACTTC.

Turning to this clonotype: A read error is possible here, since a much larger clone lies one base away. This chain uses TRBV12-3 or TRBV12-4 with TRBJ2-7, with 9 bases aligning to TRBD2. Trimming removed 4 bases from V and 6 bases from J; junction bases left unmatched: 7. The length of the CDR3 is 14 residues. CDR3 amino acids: CASSSSGMVVEQYF. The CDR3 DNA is TGTGCCAGCAGTTCTAGCGGGATGGTTGTCGAGCAGTACTTC.

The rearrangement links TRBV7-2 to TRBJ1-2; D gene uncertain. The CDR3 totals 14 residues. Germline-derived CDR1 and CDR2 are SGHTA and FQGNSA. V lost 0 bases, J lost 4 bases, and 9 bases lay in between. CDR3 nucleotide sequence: TGTGCCAGCAGCTTAGCGCATTCCGCCTATGGCTACACCTTC. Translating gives CASSLAHSAYGYTF.

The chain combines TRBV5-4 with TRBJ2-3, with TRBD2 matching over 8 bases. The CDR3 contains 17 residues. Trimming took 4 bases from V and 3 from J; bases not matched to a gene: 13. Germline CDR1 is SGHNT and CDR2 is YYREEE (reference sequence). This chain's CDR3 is CASSPGLGAGATDTQYF. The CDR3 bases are TGTGCCAGCAGCCCCGGATTGGGAGCGGGAGCAACAGATACGCAGTATTTT.

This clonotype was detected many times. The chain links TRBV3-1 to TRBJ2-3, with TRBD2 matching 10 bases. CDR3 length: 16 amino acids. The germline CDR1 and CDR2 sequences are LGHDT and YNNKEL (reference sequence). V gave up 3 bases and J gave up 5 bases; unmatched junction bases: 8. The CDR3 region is CASSQWASGGEDTQYF. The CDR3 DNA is TGTGCCAGCAGCCAGTGGGCTAGCGGGGGTGAAGATACGCAGTATTTT.

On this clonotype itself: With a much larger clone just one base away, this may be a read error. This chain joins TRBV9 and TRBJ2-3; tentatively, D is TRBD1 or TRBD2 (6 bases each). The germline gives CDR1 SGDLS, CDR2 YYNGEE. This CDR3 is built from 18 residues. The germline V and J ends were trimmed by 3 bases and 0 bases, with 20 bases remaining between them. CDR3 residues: CASSGRRGPRSSTDTQYF. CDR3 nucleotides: TGTGCCAGCAGCGGACGTCGGGGGCCAAGGTCTAGCACAGATACGCAGTATTTT.

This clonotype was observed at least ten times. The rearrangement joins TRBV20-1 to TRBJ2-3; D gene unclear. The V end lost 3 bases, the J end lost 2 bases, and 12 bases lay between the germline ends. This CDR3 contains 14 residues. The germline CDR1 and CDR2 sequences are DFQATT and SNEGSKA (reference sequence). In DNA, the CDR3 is TGCAGTGCTAGGACCATTACCTACACAGATACGCAGTATTTT. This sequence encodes CSARTITYTDTQYF.

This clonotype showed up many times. In nucleotides, the CDR3 is TGTGCCAGCAGCCAATTCAAAGACGGAACCTACGAGCAGTACTTC. Translated, it gives CASSQFKDGTYEQYF. This rearrangement joins TRBV7-2 to TRBJ2-7; D gene unclear. The CDR3 contains 15 residues. Trimming removed 5 bases from V and 2 bases from J, with 16 bases in between. Germline V lookup: CDR1 SGHTA, CDR2 FQGNSA.